The subject of this entry is one TCR beta chain. The antigen is unknown. Additional DNA sequences in this sample encode the identical CDR3. Terminally differentiated effector memory CD45RA+ cells were excluded from the naive CD8 cells, which were CD45RO-negative and positively selected for CCR7. The data were obtained in a study of shared clonotypes between healthy human individuals. Study context: Three plates were used per donor for CD4 naive, three for CD4 memory, two for CD8 naive and one for CD8 memory. Study outcomes and limitations: Represented diversity, genetic and exposure-history alike, was limited by few donors. Generation probabilities were higher for clonotypes shared across all four sorted-subset donors than for unshared ones.

The assay ran at deep level. Here immunoSEQ multiplex PCR was the method, and the copy in TCRdb shows in-frame clones only, minus some. The top ten hold approximately 0.2% of the sample, which has 800,000 or so clones, just over 95% seen once. The CDR3 contains 15 residues. Trimming removed 1 base from V and 4 bases from J; junction bases left unmatched: 3. The V gene's germline CDR1 is SQVTM and CDR2 ANQGSEA. Sequencing used naive CD8+ T cells sorted from blood. This TCR was sampled from a man younger than 45 in good health. V usage is TRBV29-1 and J usage is TRBJ2-1; TRBD2 agrees at 11 bases. CDR3 DNA: TGCAGCGTTGAAGGGGGGACTAGCGGATACAATGAGCAGTTCTTC. It specifies CSVEGGTSGYNEQFF.